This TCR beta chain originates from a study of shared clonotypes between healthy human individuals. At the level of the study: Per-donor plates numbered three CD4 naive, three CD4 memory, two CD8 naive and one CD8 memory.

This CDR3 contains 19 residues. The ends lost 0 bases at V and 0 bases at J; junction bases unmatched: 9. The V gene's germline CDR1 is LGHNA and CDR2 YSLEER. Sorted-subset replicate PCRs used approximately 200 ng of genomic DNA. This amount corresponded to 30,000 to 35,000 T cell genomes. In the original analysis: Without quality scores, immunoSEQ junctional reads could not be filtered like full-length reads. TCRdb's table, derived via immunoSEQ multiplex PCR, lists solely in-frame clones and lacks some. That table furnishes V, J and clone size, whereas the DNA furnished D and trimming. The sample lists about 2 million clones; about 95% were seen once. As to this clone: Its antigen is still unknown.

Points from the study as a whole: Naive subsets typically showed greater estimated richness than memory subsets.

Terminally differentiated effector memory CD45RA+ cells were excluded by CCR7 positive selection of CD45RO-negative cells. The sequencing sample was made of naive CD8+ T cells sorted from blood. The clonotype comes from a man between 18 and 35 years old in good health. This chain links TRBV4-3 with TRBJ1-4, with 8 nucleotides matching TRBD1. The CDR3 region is CASSQDGTGGEATNEKLFF. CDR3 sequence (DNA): TGCGCCAGCAGCCAAGATGGTACAGGGGGGGAAGCAACTAATGAAAAACTGTTTTTT.